A selection of T cell receptor beta chains follows, all from one sample in a study of molecular identifiers for immune sequencing clone quantification. TCRdb independently ran MiXCR on the PCR reads; one entry per CDR3 protein. Of approximately 320,000 distinct CDR3 sequences listed, roughly a quarter were seen once; the top ten hold approximately 0.74%. The sequenced sample was naive CD8+ T cells from blood, with Jurkat cell RNA spiked in. These receptors were taken from a human donor in good health. Some libraries in this study had Jurkat cell RNA spiked in. CDR3s include the opening cysteine and the closing phenylalanine or tryptophan. The D gene is left open where the match is weak. Expanded clones get a size class; other rows say once, few or many, or leave the size out.

abundance,d_gene,v_gene,j_gene,CDR3nt,CDR3aa
many,-,TRBV7-9,TRBJ1-5,TGTGCCAGCAGCTTTGACGACCAGCCCCAGCATTTT,CASSFDDQPQHF
few,TRBD1,TRBV29-1,TRBJ2-1,TGCAGCGCTGGACAGGGGAACTCCTACAATGAGCAGTTCTTC,CSAGQGNSYNEQFF
many,TRBD2,TRBV7-9,TRBJ2-7,TGTGCCAGCAGCCCCCGGGACTACTCCTACGAGCAGTACTTC,CASSPRDYSYEQYF
few,-,TRBV12-5,TRBJ2-1,TGTGCTAGTGGTTTGATAAATGAGCAGTTCTTC,CASGLINEQFF
few,-,TRBV12-3/TRBV12-4,TRBJ2-7,TGTGCCAGCAGTCGAGGTGACTCCTACGAGCAGTACTTC,CASSRGDSYEQYF
many,TRBD2,TRBV20-1,TRBJ2-3,TGCAGTGCTAGAGGAACTAGCGGGGGGTTCGATACGCAGTATTTT,CSARGTSGGFDTQYF
-,-,TRBV6-1,TRBJ2-7,TGTGCCAGCAATTTAGGGATCAACGAGCGGTACTTC,CASNLGINERYF
many,-,TRBV7-2,TRBJ1-1,TGTGCCAGCAGCTTAGTTCCCGAGAACACTGAAGCTTTCTTT,CASSLVPENTEAFF
-,TRBD1,TRBV29-1,TRBJ1-1,TGCAGCGTTTCACTCTGGACAGGGCGGAACGCTGAAGCTTTCTTT,CSVSLWTGRNAEAFF
-,-,TRBV27,TRBJ2-1,TGTGCCAGCAGTTACGGGACCCACAATGAGCAGTTCTTC,CASSYGTHNEQFF
-,TRBD2,TRBV19,TRBJ2-7,TGTGCCAGTAGTCAAACTAGCGGGGGGTATGCCGAGCAGTACTTC,CASSQTSGGYAEQYF
many,-,TRBV29-1,TRBJ2-3,TGCAGCGTCCTTAGACCCGATACGCAGTATTTT,CSVLRPDTQYF
many,-,TRBV15,TRBJ2-1,-,CATSILDRARKGEQFF
-,TRBD1,TRBV6-2/TRBV6-3,TRBJ2-7,TGTGCCAGCAGTTACTCGGGACAGGGGACCTACGAGCAGTACTTC,CASSYSGQGTYEQYF
few,-,TRBV14,TRBJ2-2,TGTGCCAGCAGCCACAGCCGGACCCTAAACACCGGGGAGCTGTTTTTT,CASSHSRTLNTGELFF
many,-,TRBV5-1,TRBJ2-5,TGCGCCAGCAGCTTGGAGGCAGGGACGCAAGAGACCCAGTACTTC,CASSLEAGTQETQYF
many,-,TRBV4-1,TRBJ1-1,TGCGCCAGCAGCCAAGGGACAAACACTGAAGCTTTCTTT,CASSQGTNTEAFF
many,-,TRBV20-1,TRBJ1-3,TGCAGTGCTAGAGATCAGAGCTCTGGAAACACCATATATTTT,CSARDQSSGNTIYF
many,TRBD1,TRBV6-5,TRBJ2-7,TGTGCCAGCAGTTACGGGACAGCCCCCTACGAGCAGTACTTC,CASSYGTAPYEQYF
-,-,TRBV6-5,TRBJ2-7,TGTGCCAGCAGTTACTCGAGATCCCCAGGGAGCTACGAGCAGTACTTC,CASSYSRSPGSYEQYF
-,-,TRBV21-1,TRBJ1-5,TGTGCCAGCAGTCCCCTTTTTGGTCGGCGGGAGGACAATCAGCCCCAGCATTTT,CASSPLFGRREDNQPQHF
-,TRBD2,TRBV27,TRBJ2-7,TGTGCCAGCAGCCCACTGGGGGACTACTCCTACGAGCAGTACTTC,CASSPLGDYSYEQYF
many,-,TRBV12-3/TRBV12-4,TRBJ1-5,TGTGCCAGCAGTCAAGACCTTAAGCCCCAGCATTTT,CASSQDLKPQHF
-,TRBD2,TRBV27,TRBJ2-7,TGTGCCAGCAGTAGTCTAGCGGGAGCCCGCGAGCAGTACTTC,CASSSLAGAREQYF
few,TRBD1,TRBV12-3/TRBV12-4,TRBJ1-3,TGTGCCAGCAGAAATCGGGGGGACAGGGGAAACACCATATATTTT,CASRNRGDRGNTIYF
many,-,TRBV7-2,TRBJ2-2,TGTGCCAGCAGCTTAGCCTGGGAGCTGTTTTTT,CASSLAWELFF
few,-,TRBV6-5,TRBJ2-3,TGTGCCAGCAGTTACTCGCACGGGGGAGATACGCAGTATTTT,CASSYSHGGDTQYF
few,-,TRBV14,TRBJ1-2,TGTGCCAGCAGCCAAGAAAGGAACAGGCCCCACTATGGCTACACCTTC,CASSQERNRPHYGYTF
-,TRBD1,TRBV20-1,TRBJ1-1,TGCAGTGCCGCCGGGTCCCGGGACAGGGAATGGGGCACTGAAGCTTTCTTT,CSAAGSRDREWGTEAFF
many,TRBD2,TRBV4-1,TRBJ2-1,TGCGCCAGCAGCCAAGTAGCGGGGGGGTACAATGAGCAGTTCTTC,CASSQVAGGYNEQFF
few,-,TRBV4-3,TRBJ2-7,TGCGCCAGCAGCCTGTTCCATCTTAACGAGCAGTACTTC,CASSLFHLNEQYF
-,-,TRBV27,TRBJ2-2,TGTGCCAGCAGTTTACTATCCGCACCTAGGTCGTCGGGAATGTTTTTT,CASSLLSAPRSSGMFF
-,-,TRBV20-1,TRBJ2-3,TGCAGTGCTAGAGTAATAGGGGTCAACACAGATACGCAGTATTTT,CSARVIGVNTDTQYF
-,-,TRBV5-2,TRBJ2-3,TGTGCCAGACAATTGGTCGGGCCAGATACGCAGTATTTT,CARQLVGPDTQYF
-,TRBD1,TRBV12-3/TRBV12-4,TRBJ2-7,TGTGCCAGCAGCCACAGGGGTCCAGGGAACGGGCAGTACTTC,CASSHRGPGNGQYF
many,TRBD2,TRBV6-2/TRBV6-3,TRBJ2-1,TGCGCCAGCAGTGGGACTAGTTACAATGAGCAGTTCTTC,CASSGTSYNEQFF
once,-,TRBV27,TRBJ2-6,TGTGCCAGCAGTTCCATACAGAGTGGTCGATCTGGGGCCAACGTCCTGACTTTC,CASSSIQSGRSGANVLTF
-,-,TRBV6-1,TRBJ1-5,TGTGCCGGGGGCAAGGGGGGCTTGAACAATCAGCCCCAGCATTTT,CAGGKGGLNNQPQHF
few,-,TRBV6-2/TRBV6-3,TRBJ1-1,TGTGCCGGCAGTCCGAACACTGAAGCTTTCTTT,CAGSPNTEAFF
-,TRBD2,TRBV6-6,TRBJ2-3,TGTGCCAGCAGTTACTCGGATAGCGGGAGTGACGATACGCAGTATTTT,CASSYSDSGSDDTQYF
-,TRBD2,TRBV4-1,TRBJ2-3,TGCGCCAGCAGCCAAGGTGGGACTAGCGGGGGGGAAGGCACAGATACGCAGTATTTT,CASSQGGTSGGEGTDTQYF
-,-,TRBV12-1,TRBJ1-2,TGTGCCAGCAGCTTTTGGTCAGCTAACTATGGCTACACCTTC,CASSFWSANYGYTF
many,-,TRBV7-9,TRBJ1-5,TGTGCCAGCAGCCCTCAGGGTACGGGCAATCAGCCCCAGCATTTT,CASSPQGTGNQPQHF
-,-,TRBV12-3/TRBV12-4,TRBJ2-5,TGTGCCAGCAGTTTAGCAGACCGCGAGACCCAGTACTTC,CASSLADRETQYF
-,-,TRBV20-1,TRBJ2-7,TGCAGTGCTAGGAGTAGGACTGTACGCTACGAGCAGTACTTC,CSARSRTVRYEQYF
many,TRBD1,TRBV4-3,TRBJ2-1,TGCGCCAGCAGCCAGGGACAGGGGAATGAGCAGTTCTTC,CASSQGQGNEQFF
-,TRBD2,TRBV11-2,TRBJ2-1,TGTGCCAGCAGCTCCCCCTCATTAGCGGGAGAGAGGTTATTCTCCTACAATGAGCAGTTCTTC,CASSSPSLAGERLFSYNEQFF
-,-,TRBV9,TRBJ1-1,TGTGCCAGCGGCGTAGGGGCCGTTGAAGAAGCTTTCTTT,CASGVGAVEEAFF
-,-,TRBV19,TRBJ2-7,TGTGCCAGCACCCCCCGGAGAGATTTCTCAGTCTACGAGCAGTACTTC,CASTPRRDFSVYEQYF